This is a list of T cell receptor beta chains from one sample in a study of tumor-infiltrating lymphocytes in primary liver carcinoma. TCRdb reanalysed the multiplex PCR reads using MiXCR and keeps one entry per CDR3 protein. Of 150,000 to 200,000 distinct CDR3 sequences in the sample, about 60% were seen once. Sequences were obtained from peripheral blood. These receptors were obtained from a man aged 35-49 years with primary liver carcinoma and hepatitis B virus infection. CDR3s include the opening cysteine and the closing phenylalanine or tryptophan. Each record gives: CDR3 protein, CDR3 DNA, V gene, J gene, D gene, clone size. The D gene is left open where the match is weak. Some rows mark clone size as missing; the rest say once, few, many or name a class of expanded clone.

cdr3_aa: CASSLGGGRVYEQYF
cdr3_nt: TGTGCCAGCAGCCTCGGAGGCGGGAGGGTCTACGAGCAGTACTTC
v_call: TRBV11-2
j_call: TRBJ2-7
d_call: TRBD2
clone_size: -

cdr3_aa: CASGLAGGAGRETQYF
cdr3_nt: TGTGCCAGCGGTTTAGCAGGGGGCGCGGGTAGAGAGACCCAGTACTTC
v_call: TRBV12-3/TRBV12-4
j_call: TRBJ2-5
d_call: TRBD1
clone_size: -

cdr3_aa: CANSGDRSQPQHF
cdr3_nt: TGTGCCAATAGCGGGGACAGGAGTCAGCCCCAGCATTTT
v_call: TRBV6-1
j_call: TRBJ1-5
d_call: TRBD1
clone_size: -

cdr3_aa: CASSLTRGTGELFF
cdr3_nt: TGTGCCAGCAGCCTGACTAGGGGTACCGGGGAGCTGTTTTTT
v_call: TRBV11-2
j_call: TRBJ2-2
d_call: -
clone_size: many

cdr3_aa: CASSLGTYTYEQYF
cdr3_nt: TGTGCCAGCAGCTTGGGGACATACACCTACGAGCAGTACTTC
v_call: TRBV11-2
j_call: TRBJ2-7
d_call: -
clone_size: many

cdr3_aa: CASNARTGWSEKLFF
cdr3_nt: TGTGCCAGCAACGCTAGAACGGGATGGAGCGAAAAACTGTTTTTT
v_call: TRBV7-8
j_call: TRBJ1-4
d_call: -
clone_size: -

cdr3_aa: CTSMGDSDTQYF
cdr3_nt: TGTACCAGCATGGGAGACTCAGATACGCAGTATTTT
v_call: TRBV6-1
j_call: TRBJ2-3
d_call: -
clone_size: -

cdr3_aa: CASSRGQSTEAFF
cdr3_nt: TGCGCCAGCAGCCGAGGACAGTCCACTGAAGCTTTCTTT
v_call: TRBV4-1
j_call: TRBJ1-1
d_call: -
clone_size: few

cdr3_aa: CASSESGGKGEQYF
cdr3_nt: TGCGCCAGCAGTGAGTCAGGGGGCAAAGGCGAGCAGTACTTC
v_call: TRBV10-1
j_call: TRBJ2-7
d_call: TRBD1
clone_size: -

cdr3_aa: CSVGAGSSDTQYF
cdr3_nt: TGCAGCGTTGGGGCAGGGTCATCGGATACGCAGTATTTT
v_call: TRBV29-1
j_call: TRBJ2-3
d_call: -
clone_size: -